This entry is about one TCR beta chain. Its antigen is currently unknown. The data were obtained in a study of T cell responses to AZD1222 COVID-19 vaccine. General study results and limits: Donor demographics were predominantly white British with a female majority; clonal diversity may be underestimated.

This table comes from immunoSEQ multiplex PCR, and its TCRdb copy is limited to in-frame clones, with some not included. The sample includes 140,000 or so clones, around 83% of them seen just once. Pooled samples include second doses given at about 4 or 12 weeks. The germline V and J ends were trimmed by 0 bases and 8 bases, with 25 bases remaining between them. Germline CDR1 MGHRA, CDR2 YSYEKL. This CDR3 has 18 amino acids. The sequenced sample was peripheral blood, obtained 28 days after the second AZD1222 dose. The clonotype originates from an adult who received the AZD1222 COVID-19 vaccine. V and J are TRBV4-1 and TRBJ1-2; tentative D call: TRBD1 (5 bases). The CDR3 region has the DNA TGCGCCAGCAGCCAAGAGGGGAACTTTTGGGGGGAGGTTGGAGGCTACACCTTC. It codes for CASSQEGNFWGEVGGYTF.